The next 32 T cell receptor beta chains were all read from a single sample in a study of blood T cell repertoires in COVID-19 (dated by TCRdb to 2020 to 2021). The library was made by the immunoSEQ multiplex PCR assay. This is the immuneACCESS table as TCRdb keeps it, with only in-frame sequences that have V and J called. A part of the clones is gone; compared with another copy, unresolved V genes explain less than half, and the rest is unexplained. The sample includes 250,000 to 300,000 clones, with roughly 90% observed a single time. The ten largest clonotypes hold 0.75% to 1% of the sample. Sequenced: PBMCs or T cells enriched from blood (not recorded which). Source of these receptors: a woman aged 25 to 39 who had recovered from COVID-19.

V usage is TRBV25-1 and J usage is TRBJ2-7, with 7 bases matching TRBD2. Germline V CDR1 and CDR2: MGHDK, SYGVNS. The junction had 10 bases not matched to a gene; V was cut back by 1 base and J by 7 bases. The CDR3 length is 15 residues. The CDR3 is CASSEWEGSMAEQYF. The DNA of the CDR3 is TGTGCCAGCAGTGAATGGGAGGGGTCCATGGCGGAGCAGTACTTC.

V and J are TRBV19 and TRBJ1-1, with unresolved D. This CDR3 contains 12 residues. V was trimmed by 6 bases and J by 0 bases, leaving 5 bases between them. CDR1 is LNHDA, CDR2 SQIVND, per germline (reference sequence). For the CDR3, the DNA is TGTGCCAGTAGGCGGGTGAACACTGAAGCTTTCTTT. This gives the protein CASRRVNTEAFF. The full variable domain, rest sourced from reference TRBV19 and TRBJ1-1, is DGGITQSPKYLFRKEGQNVTLSCEQNLNHDAMYWYRQDPGQGLRLIYYSQIVNDFQKGDIAEGYSVSREKKESFPLTVTSAQKNPTAFYLCASRRVNTEAFFGQGTRLTVV.

The chain links TRBV9 to TRBJ1-2; TRBD1 is a possible D gene (6 bases). The CDR3 runs to 11 residues. The germline V gene has CDR1 SGDLS and CDR2 YYNGEE. The V end lost 3 bases, the J end lost 7 bases, and 7 bases lay between the germline ends. CDR3 nucleotides: TGTGCCAGCAGCGACAGGGTTGGCTACACCTTC. This encodes CASSDRVGYTF.

This clone was found once. The V gene is TRBV6-5, the J gene TRBJ1-1; unclear D gene. CDR1 is MNHEY and CDR2 is SVGAGI in the germline V gene. The CDR3 loop spans 12 amino acids. The V and J ends lost 5 bases and 4 bases respectively, with 8 bases between them. This CDR3 reads CASSPWATEAFF. CDR3 in DNA: TGTGCCAGCAGTCCCTGGGCCACTGAAGCTTTCTTT.

This chain connects TRBV5-6 to TRBJ1-5, with 8 nucleotides matching TRBD1. Germline-derived CDR1 and CDR2 are SGHDT and YYEEEE. With 3 bases clipped from V and 6 bases from J, the junction kept 8 bases outside the gene matches. The CDR3 is 15 amino acids. In nucleotides, the CDR3 is TGTGCCAGCAGCTCGCTGGACAGGGATAGTCAGCCCCAGCATTTT. It encodes CASSSLDRDSQPQHF.

The chain links TRBV5-4 to TRBJ2-2, with TRBD2 as a possible D gene (6 bases). The germline CDR1 and CDR2 sequences are SGHNT and YYREEE (reference sequence). Deletions cut 6 bases from V and 4 bases from J, with 22 bases between. This CDR3 is built from 17 residues. CDR3: CASTLRGAVAATGELFF. The DNA of the CDR3 is TGTGCCAGCACGCTCCGCGGGGCTGTAGCCGCCACCGGGGAGCTGTTTTTT.

This clone has just a few counts. The chain joins TRBV19 to TRBJ1-5; 8 positions agree with TRBD1. The germline CDR1 and CDR2 sequences are LNHDA and SQIVND (reference sequence). V shed 9 bases and J 7 bases; nucleotides not matched to a gene: 5. This CDR3 is built from 12 residues. CDR3 DNA: TGTGCCAGCAAACAGGGGGACCAGCCCCAGCATTTT. This codes for CASKQGDQPQHF.

CDR3 sequence: CASSRVGTGVNSPPEQYF. In DNA form, the CDR3 reads TGTGCCAGCAGTCGGGTTGGGACAGGGGTAAATTCTCCCCCCGAGCAGTACTTC. The chain uses TRBV7-9 and TRBJ2-7; 10 bases line up with TRBD1. This CDR3 contains 18 residues. CDR1 is SEHNR, CDR2 FQNEAQ, per germline (reference sequence). The V gene end was trimmed by 6 bases and the J gene end by 6 bases; junction bases not matched to a gene: 20.

Written as DNA, the CDR3 is TGTGCCAGCAGCCTTCGACAGGGAGGAGGAAACACCATATATTTT. Protein product: CASSLRQGGGNTIYF. The V call is TRBV5-4, the J call TRBJ1-3, with 7 bases matching TRBD1. V lost 4 bases, J lost 4 bases, and 8 bases stayed unmatched. There are 15 residues in the CDR3. CDR1 and CDR2 from the germline V gene are SGHNT and YYREEE (reference sequence).

The CDR3 region has the DNA TGTGCCAGCAGCTTGGGACAGTTGTTCACTGAAGCTTTCTTT. It specifies CASSLGQLFTEAFF. The V gene is TRBV5-6, the J gene TRBJ1-1, with D possibly TRBD1 on 5 matching bases. Per the germline V gene, CDR1 is SGHDT and CDR2 is YYEEEE. V was pared by 0 bases and J by 4 bases, with 10 bases between. The CDR3 loop spans 14 amino acids.

The genes are TRBV10-3 and TRBJ2-5, with 9 bases identical to TRBD1. V trimming: 6 bases; J trimming: 5 bases; junction bases outside the gene matches: 4. Per the germline V gene, CDR1 is ENHRY and CDR2 is SYGVKD. This CDR3 region has 13 residues. DNA for the CDR3: TGTGCCATCAGGGACAGGGGTACGGAGACCCAGTACTTC. Amino acid sequence: CAIRDRGTETQYF.

This clone was observed a few times. The rearrangement joins TRBV18 to TRBJ1-2; the D gene is possibly TRBD1 (5 bases). The V gene lost 4 bases and the J gene lost 1 base, with 10 bases spanning the gap. CDR1 KGHSH and CDR2 LQKENI come from the germline V gene. There are 14 residues in the CDR3. The CDR3 loop is CASSLDSFNYGYTF. The CDR3 coding sequence is TGTGCCAGCTCACTTGACAGTTTTAACTATGGCTACACCTTC.

V and J are TRBV7-9 and TRBJ2-1; tentative D call: TRBD2 (5 bases). The CDR3 consists of 15 residues. From germline, CDR1 is SEHNR and CDR2 FQNEAQ (reference sequence). Trimming took 5 bases from V and 2 from J, leaving 13 bases between them. The CDR3 is CASSPVSGAYNEQFF. The CDR3 DNA reads TGTGCCAGCAGCCCAGTCAGCGGAGCCTACAATGAGCAGTTCTTC.

The V call is TRBV28, the J call TRBJ1-6; 7 bases fit TRBD1. Germline CDR1 is MDHEN and CDR2 is SYDVKM. J lost 2 bases, V lost 5 bases, and 6 bases had no gene match. This CDR3 region has 16 residues. CDR3 coding DNA: TGTGCCAGCAGTAGACAGGGCCCTACCTATAATTCACCCCTCCACTTT. Encoded protein: CASSRQGPTYNSPLHF.

J is TRBJ2-1 and V is TRBV29-1; 10 bases agree with TRBD2. The CDR3 contains 13 residues. The germline gives CDR1 SQVTM, CDR2 ANQGSEA. V shed 4 bases, J shed 6 bases, and the junction held 3 bases outside the gene matches. In DNA form, the CDR3 reads TGCAGCGTTGCACTAGCGGGACCCAATGAGCAGTTCTTC. Translating it yields CSVALAGPNEQFF.

The chain joins TRBV11-3 to TRBJ1-1; 8 bases are a match to TRBD1. Germline values: CDR1 SGHNT, CDR2 YENEEA. This CDR3 is 14 amino acids long. Losses at the gene ends were 1 base for V and 3 bases for J; bases not matched to a gene: 1. The CDR3 DNA is TGTGCCAGCAGCTTAGCGACAGGGGACACTGAAGCTTTCTTT. Its protein product is CASSLATGDTEAFF.

CDR3 amino acids: CAWRRAGAGTYEQYF. The CDR3 DNA reads as TGTGCCTGGAGGAGAGCGGGAGCGGGGACCTACGAGCAGTACTTC. The genes are TRBV30 and TRBJ2-7, with 8 bases identical to TRBD2. The CDR3 contains 15 residues. CDR1 and CDR2 from the germline V gene are GTSNPN and SVGIG (reference sequence). V lost 3 bases, J lost 2 bases, and 9 bases stayed unmatched.

V gene TRBV4-3 combines with J gene TRBJ1-2; weak D call: TRBD1 (6 bases). V was shortened by 0 bases and J by 4 bases, with 12 bases between the two germline ends. The germline gives CDR1 LGHNA, CDR2 YSLEER. This CDR3 has 15 amino acids. CDR3 loop: CASSQEQGSAYGYTF. In DNA form, the CDR3 reads TGCGCCAGCAGCCAAGAGCAGGGGTCCGCCTATGGCTACACCTTC.

This sequence joins TRBV18 and TRBJ1-2; possibly TRBD1 for D (6 bases). The V gene lost 1 base and the J gene lost 7 bases, with 13 bases spanning the gap. The germline CDR1 and CDR2 sequences are KGHSH and LQKENI. The CDR3 runs 14 residues. The CDR3 is CASSPLTGNSGYTF. The CDR3 DNA sequence: TGTGCCAGCTCACCACTCACAGGGAACAGTGGCTACACCTTC.

The chain links TRBV24-1 to TRBJ2-1; possible D gene TRBD1, 6 bases. The germline CDR1 and CDR2 sequences are KGHDR and SFDVKD. The CDR3 runs to 15 residues. V lost 4 bases to trimming and J lost 8 bases, with 17 bases between them. Here the CDR3 DNA reads TGTGCCACCAGTGACCAAAAGACAGGACTCGATGAGCAGTTCTTC. Its translation: CATSDQKTGLDEQFF.

V gene TRBV18 combines with J gene TRBJ2-3; TRBD2 matches at 9 bases. Germline values: CDR1 KGHSH, CDR2 LQKENI. This CDR3 is 15 amino acids long. J gave up 6 bases and V 3 bases, and 7 bases lay outside the gene matches. The CDR3 nucleotides read TGTGCCAGCTCACCGGCGGGAGGGCCGGGTGATACGCAGTATTTT. It specifies CASSPAGGPGDTQYF. Complete variable domain (other parts from reference TRBV18 and TRBJ2-3): NAGVMQNPRHLVRRRGQEARLRCSPMKGHSHVYWYRQLPEEGLKFMVYLQKENIIDESGMPKERFSAEFPKEGPSILRIQQVVRGDSAAYFCASSPAGGPGDTQYFGPGTRLTVL.

The chain combines TRBV11-2 with TRBJ1-4; the D is unclear. Between the trimmed V and J ends, which lost 3 bases and 7 bases, there was a span of 15 bases. The CDR3 sequence is 15 residues long. Germline CDR1 and CDR2: SGHAT and FQNNGV. The CDR3 DNA reads as TGTGCCAGCAGCTTGTCCGGGAGCACTGGTGAAAAACTGTTTTTT. Encoded protein: CASSLSGSTGEKLFF. The full variable domain, completed using reference TRBV11-2 and TRBJ1-4, is EAGVAQSPRYKIIEKRQSVAFWCNPISGHATLYWYQQILGQGPKLLIQFQNNGVVDDSQLPKDRFSAERLKGVDSTLKIQPAKLEDSAVYLCASSLSGSTGEKLFFGSGTQLSVL.

The chain has TRBV5-1 and TRBJ2-7; D is ambiguous. Germline V lookup: CDR1 SGHRS, CDR2 YFSETQ. Trimming took off 1 base at V and 6 bases at J, with 14 bases between the two ends. The CDR3 spans 14 residues. In DNA, the CDR3 is TGCGCCAGCAGCTTGTCCCCCGGTTATCCCGAGCAGTACTTC. Protein product: CASSLSPGYPEQYF.

The chain employs TRBV10-2 and TRBJ2-7; TRBD1 matches at 9 bases. CDR1 and CDR2 from the germline V gene are WSHSY and SAAADI. The CDR3 covers 17 residues. V lost 2 bases and J lost 2; bases outside the gene matches: 10. The CDR3 loop reads CASSENRGRSGAYEQYF. The CDR3 region has the DNA TGCGCCAGCAGTGAGAACAGGGGGCGTTCAGGGGCCTACGAGCAGTACTTC.

The J gene is TRBJ2-7, the V gene TRBV6-6, with TRBD2 identical over 13 bases. After removal of 4 bases from V and 8 bases from J, the junction contained 8 bases not matched to a gene. There are 15 residues in the CDR3. Germline CDR1 reads MNHNY; CDR2 reads SVGAGI (reference sequence). The CDR3 DNA is TGTGCCAGCAGTTCCTGGACTAGCGGGAGCGGTAAGCAGTACTTC. It yields the protein CASSSWTSGSGKQYF.

The DNA of the CDR3 is TGTGCCAGCAGATCCAGGGCCCCTGGAAACACCATATATTTT. Encoded protein: CASRSRAPGNTIYF. The chain uses TRBV6-5 and TRBJ1-3; possibly TRBD1 for D (5 bases). This CDR3 comprises 14 residues. With 6 bases removed from V and 2 bases from J, the gap between germline ends came to 11 bases. Germline V gene data show CDR1 as MNHEY and CDR2 as SVGAGI.

J is TRBJ1-4 and V is TRBV6-5, with TRBD1 identical over 8 bases. CDR3 length: 15 amino acids. V shed 6 bases, J shed 10 bases, and the junction held 13 bases outside the gene matches. Germline lookup yields CDR1 MNHEY and CDR2 SVGAGI. The CDR3 DNA reads TGTGCCAGCAGGTTACAGGGGGGGGTTTTAGGAAAACTGTTTTTT. Residues: CASRLQGGVLGKLFF.

The chain couples TRBV28 to TRBJ1-4; 7 nucleotides line up with TRBD1. This CDR3 is 17 amino acids long. V shed 5 bases, J shed 3 bases, and the junction held 12 bases outside the gene matches. Germline V lookup: CDR1 MDHEN, CDR2 SYDVKM. CDR3 in amino acids: CASSGTAEGISNEKLFF. The CDR3, as DNA: TGTGCCAGCAGTGGGACAGCGGAAGGGATCTCTAATGAAAAACTGTTTTTT.

J is TRBJ2-2 and V is TRBV19, with D possibly being TRBD1 (5 bases). From germline, CDR1 is LNHDA and CDR2 SQIVND (reference sequence). Trimming took 6 bases from V and 3 from J, leaving 11 bases between them. CDR3 length equals 14 residues. CDR3 bases: TGTGCCAGTAGGTCATTCAGGGACACCGGGGAGCTGTTTTTT. This sequence encodes CASRSFRDTGELFF. Full variable domain (rest looked up from reference TRBV19 and TRBJ2-2): DGGITQSPKYLFRKEGQNVTLSCEQNLNHDAMYWYRQDPGQGLRLIYYSQIVNDFQKGDIAEGYSVSREKKESFPLTVTSAQKNPTAFYLCASRSFRDTGELFFGEGSRLTVL.

The rearrangement uses TRBV3-1 (or the pseudogene TRBV3-2) and TRBJ2-2, with 8 bases aligning to TRBD1. With V trimmed by 4 bases and J by 5 bases, 3 bases remained unmatched. CDR3 size: 14 residues. From germline, CDR1 is LGHDT and CDR2 YNNKEL (reference sequence). The DNA of the CDR3 is TGTGCCAGCAGCCGACAGGGGAGGACCGGGGAGCTGTTTTTT. This translates into CASSRQGRTGELFF.

The chain links TRBV6-1 to TRBJ1-2, with 7 bases that match TRBD1. Germline V gene sequence: CDR1 MNHNS, CDR2 SASEGT. This CDR3 has 14 amino acids. After removal of 3 bases from V and 8 bases from J, the junction contained 9 bases not matched to a gene. The CDR3 region is CASSETGRLVGYTF. The DNA for the CDR3 is TGTGCCAGCAGTGAGACAGGGCGGCTCGTCGGCTACACCTTC.

The chain employs TRBV28 and TRBJ1-2; 9 nucleotides align to TRBD1. Germline loops: CDR1 MDHEN, CDR2 SYDVKM. Germline trimming cut 6 bases from V and 3 bases from J; bases unmatched to any gene: 14. The CDR3 length is 17 residues. CDR3 coding DNA: TGTGCCAGCAGCCCCGGACAGGGGATATTGGGAGACTATGGCTACACCTTC. Its protein is CASSPGQGILGDYGYTF.